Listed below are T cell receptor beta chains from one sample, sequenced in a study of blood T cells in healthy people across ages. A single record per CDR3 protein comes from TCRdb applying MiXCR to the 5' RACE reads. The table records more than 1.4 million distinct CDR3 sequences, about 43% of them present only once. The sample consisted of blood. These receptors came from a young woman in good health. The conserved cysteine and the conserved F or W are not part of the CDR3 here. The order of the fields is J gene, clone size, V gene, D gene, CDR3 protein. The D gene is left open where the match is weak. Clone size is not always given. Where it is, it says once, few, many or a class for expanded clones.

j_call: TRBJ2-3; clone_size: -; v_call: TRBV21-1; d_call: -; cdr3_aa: ASSKWTQPCSADTQY
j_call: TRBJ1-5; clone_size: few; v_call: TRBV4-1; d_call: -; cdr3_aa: ASSQEGKRAGQQPQH
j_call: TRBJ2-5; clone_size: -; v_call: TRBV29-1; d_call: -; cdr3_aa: SVRWGQETQY
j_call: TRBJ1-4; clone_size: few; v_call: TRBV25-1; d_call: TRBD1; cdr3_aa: ASRKGTADEKLF
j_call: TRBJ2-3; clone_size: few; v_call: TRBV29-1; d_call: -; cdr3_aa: SVGGENTQY
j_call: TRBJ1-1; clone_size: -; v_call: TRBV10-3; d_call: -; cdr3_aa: AITPDGVFTEAF
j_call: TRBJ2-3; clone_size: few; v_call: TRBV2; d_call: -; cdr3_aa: ASTWLRDTQY
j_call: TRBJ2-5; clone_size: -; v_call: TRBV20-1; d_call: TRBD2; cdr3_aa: SAGGLAGDSHYNEQY
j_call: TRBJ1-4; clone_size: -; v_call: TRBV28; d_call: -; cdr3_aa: ASRTDITRDEKLF
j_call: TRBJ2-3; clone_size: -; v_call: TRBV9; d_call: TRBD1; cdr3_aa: ASQKGQGTDTQY
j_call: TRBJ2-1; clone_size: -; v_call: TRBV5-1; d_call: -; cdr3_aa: ASSLGPSRNYNEQF
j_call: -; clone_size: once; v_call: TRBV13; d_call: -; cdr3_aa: ASSLGPPQDNYEQY
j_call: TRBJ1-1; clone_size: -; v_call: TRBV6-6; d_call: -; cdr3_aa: ASSYSAGGTEAF
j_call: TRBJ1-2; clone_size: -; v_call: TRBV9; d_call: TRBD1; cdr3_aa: ASSPRSLGPATGDYGYT
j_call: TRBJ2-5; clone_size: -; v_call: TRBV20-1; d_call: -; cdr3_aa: SATGSLETQY
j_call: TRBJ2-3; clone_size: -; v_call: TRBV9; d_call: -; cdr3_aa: AIPGLYTDTQY
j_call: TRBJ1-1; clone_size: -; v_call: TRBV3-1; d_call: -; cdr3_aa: ASSHLRAGTEAF
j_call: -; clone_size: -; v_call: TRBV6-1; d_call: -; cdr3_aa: ACSDGERKEETQY
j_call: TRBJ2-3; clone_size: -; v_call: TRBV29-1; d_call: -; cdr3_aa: SDGGWTDTQY
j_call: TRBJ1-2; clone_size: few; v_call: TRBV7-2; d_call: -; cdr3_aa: ASSPRGTYEGYT
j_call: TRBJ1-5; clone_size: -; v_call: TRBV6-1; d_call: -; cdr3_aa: ASSEAGGFSNQPQH
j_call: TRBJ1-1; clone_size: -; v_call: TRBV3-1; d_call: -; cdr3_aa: ASRPKGGSSTEAF
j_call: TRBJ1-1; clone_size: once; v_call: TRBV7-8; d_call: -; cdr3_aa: ASSLGRGGFTEAF
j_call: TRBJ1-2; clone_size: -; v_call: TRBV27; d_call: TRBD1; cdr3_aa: ATTRIQGANYGYT
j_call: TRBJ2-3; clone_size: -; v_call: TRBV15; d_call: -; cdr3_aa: ATSRGIGADTQY
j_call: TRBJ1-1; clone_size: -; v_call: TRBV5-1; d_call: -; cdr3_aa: ASSLGSEGEAF
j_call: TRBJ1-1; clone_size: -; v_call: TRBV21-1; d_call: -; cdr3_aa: ASSKLTGGITEAF
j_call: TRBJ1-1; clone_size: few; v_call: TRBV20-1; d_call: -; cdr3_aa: SAGPGQNTEAF
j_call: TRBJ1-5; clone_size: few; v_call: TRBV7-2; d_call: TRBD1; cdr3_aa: ASSLGPDRGGQPQH
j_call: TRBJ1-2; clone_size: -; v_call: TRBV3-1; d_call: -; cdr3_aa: ASSHGTFYT
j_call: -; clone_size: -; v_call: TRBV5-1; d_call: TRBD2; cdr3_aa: ASSLQGQGGETQY
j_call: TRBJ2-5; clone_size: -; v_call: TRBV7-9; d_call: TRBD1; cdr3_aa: ASSRQQGDERY
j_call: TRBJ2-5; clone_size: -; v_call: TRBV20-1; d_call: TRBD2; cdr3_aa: SAHLAGVGETQY
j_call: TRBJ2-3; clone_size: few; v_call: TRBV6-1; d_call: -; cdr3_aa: ASSVEGYTDTQY
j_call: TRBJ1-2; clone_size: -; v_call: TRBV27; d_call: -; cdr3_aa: ASSPLGGTYGYT
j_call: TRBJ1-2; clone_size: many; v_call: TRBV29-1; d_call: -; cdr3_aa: SVLLANYGYT
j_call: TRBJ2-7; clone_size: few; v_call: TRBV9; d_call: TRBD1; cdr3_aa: ASSPWTGEVGEQY
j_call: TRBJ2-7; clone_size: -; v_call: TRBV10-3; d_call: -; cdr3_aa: AISNGAQLEQY
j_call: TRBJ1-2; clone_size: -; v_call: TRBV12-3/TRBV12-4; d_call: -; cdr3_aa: ASLTPGGGYT
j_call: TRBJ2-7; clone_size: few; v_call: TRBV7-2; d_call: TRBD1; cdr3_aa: ASSPYRGGYEQY
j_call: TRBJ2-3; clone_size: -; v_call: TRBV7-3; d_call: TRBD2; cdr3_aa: ASSYEPGLATDTQY
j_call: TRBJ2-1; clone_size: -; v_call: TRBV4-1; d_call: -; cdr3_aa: ASSQALAISYNEQF
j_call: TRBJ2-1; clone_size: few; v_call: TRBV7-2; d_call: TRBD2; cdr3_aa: ASIKVASGNNEQF
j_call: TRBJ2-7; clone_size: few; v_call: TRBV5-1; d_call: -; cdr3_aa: ASSLVGFDYEQY
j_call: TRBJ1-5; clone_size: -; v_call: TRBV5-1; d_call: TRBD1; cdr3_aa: ASSLGPGQGTQPQH
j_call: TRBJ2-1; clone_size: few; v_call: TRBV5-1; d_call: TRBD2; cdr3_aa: ASSSGGGTNNEQF
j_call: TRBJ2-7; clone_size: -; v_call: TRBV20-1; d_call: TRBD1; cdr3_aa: STRNAGTGSYEQY
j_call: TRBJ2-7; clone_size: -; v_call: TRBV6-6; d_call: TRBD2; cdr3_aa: ASSYRLAGTNYEQY
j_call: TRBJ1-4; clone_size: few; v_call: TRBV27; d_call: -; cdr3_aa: ASSSTPGRKLF
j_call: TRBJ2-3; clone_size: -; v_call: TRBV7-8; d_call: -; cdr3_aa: ASSLEAADTQY
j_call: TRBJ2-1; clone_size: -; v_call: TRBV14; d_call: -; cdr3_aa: ASSQFLALEQF
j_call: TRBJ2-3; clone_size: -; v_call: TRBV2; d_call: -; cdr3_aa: ASTGGAGTDTQY
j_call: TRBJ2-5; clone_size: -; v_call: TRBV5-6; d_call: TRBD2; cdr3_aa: ASSLIGSGEETQY
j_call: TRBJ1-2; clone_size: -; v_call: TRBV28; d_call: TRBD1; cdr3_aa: ASSAQGARGYT
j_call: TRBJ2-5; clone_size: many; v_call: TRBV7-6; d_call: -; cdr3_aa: ASSPLSAGETQY
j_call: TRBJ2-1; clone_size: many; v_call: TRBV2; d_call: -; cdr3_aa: ASTPGGSSYNEQF
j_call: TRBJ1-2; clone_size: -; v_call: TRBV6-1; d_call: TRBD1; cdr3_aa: ASSSGTDKHGYT
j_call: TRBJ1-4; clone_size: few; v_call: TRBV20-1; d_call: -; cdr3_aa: SAEKLTGPGELLF
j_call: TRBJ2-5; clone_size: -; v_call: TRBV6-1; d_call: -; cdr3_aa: ASSAMGGYQETQY
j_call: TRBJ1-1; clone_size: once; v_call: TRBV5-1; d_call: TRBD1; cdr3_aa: ASSLTKTGDTEAF